The entry below describes one TCR beta chain. This sample is part of a study of control samples from healthy donors and cancer patients. Per germline, CDR1 LNHDA and CDR2 SQIVND (reference sequence). This CDR3 is built from 16 residues. With V trimmed by 5 bases and J by 2 bases, 10 bases remained unmatched. This table comes from immunoSEQ multiplex PCR, and its TCRdb copy is limited to in-frame clones, with some not included. The table lists 150,000 to 200,000 clones, 90% of them singletons. The source material was blood. The receptor was derived from a woman aged 45-65 years in good health. This rearrangement joins TRBV19 to TRBJ2-7, with 9 bases that match TRBD2. CDR3 sequence reads: CASSATSGWGTYEQYF. The CDR3 DNA reads as TGTGCCAGTAGTGCGACTAGCGGTTGGGGCACCTACGAGCAGTACTTC.